The clone carrying this TCR beta chain was recorded a few times. Its target is not known. Through template switching, a universal primer site was introduced, and the cDNA contained unique molecular identifiers. TCRdb reprocessed the 5' RACE reads via MiXCR and lists one record per CDR3 protein. The sample records under 500,000 distinct CDR3 sequences, roughly an eighth being singletons. Germline V gives CDR1 ENHRY, CDR2 SYGVKD. This CDR3 has 15 amino acids. Unmatched junction bases numbered 9, after V lost 9 bases and J lost 6 bases. These data are taken from a study of identical twins. The study, taken as a whole, reports: The analysis was cross-sectional rather than longitudinal within donors. Reduced insertions were recorded for abundant cord blood beta clonotypes, with no such pattern in memory repertoires.

The data were also submitted as part of a second study, on yellow fever vaccine responses in identical twins.

This clonotype originated in a woman aged 18-29 years in good health. Sequencing was performed on CD4+ T cells sorted from blood. The chain couples TRBV10-3 to TRBJ2-1, with 12 bases that match TRBD1. The CDR3 region has the DNA TGTGCCATTATGACGGGACAGGGGGCTGTCAATGAGCAGTTCTTC. As protein: CAIMTGQGAVNEQFF.